This entry lists 30 T cell receptor beta chains sequenced from one sample in a study of identical twins. TCRdb re-derived calls from the 5' RACE reads in MiXCR, one entry per CDR3 protein. Of about 890,000 distinct CDR3 sequences listed, 9% to 15% are singletons. A further study also used this sample, focusing on yellow fever vaccine responses in identical twins.

Sequencing was carried out using PBMCs. All receptors derive from a woman between 18 and 29 years old in good health.

This clonotype was picked up a small number of times. This chain uses TRBV15 with TRBJ1-5, with a weak D call TRBD1 (6 bases). Germline V gene data show CDR1 as LNHNV and CDR2 as YYDKDF (reference sequence). Trimming left V 6 bases short and J 0 bases short, with 24 bases between. The CDR3 is 19 amino acids. CDR3 nucleotide sequence: TGTGCCACCAGTTCGAGGTACGGGGGGGCTGAGTATAGCAATCAGCCCCAGCATTTT. Residues: CATSSRYGGAEYSNQPQHF.

The chain is built from TRBV19 and TRBJ1-1; TRBD1 matches at 8 bases. Unmatched junction bases numbered 7, after V lost 6 bases and J lost 1 base. The CDR3 loop spans 15 amino acids. CDR1 and CDR2 (germline): LNHDA, SQIVND (reference sequence). CDR3: CASRPGQGRNTEAFF. CDR3 sequence (DNA): TGTGCCAGTAGGCCTGGACAGGGAAGGAACACTGAAGCTTTCTTT.

The J gene is TRBJ2-3, the V gene TRBV5-4; TRBD2 agrees at 10 bases. Germline trimming cut 4 bases from V and 3 bases from J; bases unmatched to any gene: 5. The CDR3 extends over 15 amino acids. Germline CDR1 reads SGHNT; CDR2 reads YYREEE (reference sequence). The CDR3 sequence: CASSPGLAQTDTQYF. The CDR3 bases are TGTGCCAGCAGCCCGGGACTAGCGCAGACAGATACGCAGTATTTT. The full variable domain, rest sourced from reference TRBV5-4 and TRBJ2-3, is ETGVTQSPTHLIKTRGQQVTLRCSSQSGHNTVSWYQQALGQGPQFIFQYYREEENGRGNFPPRFSGLQFPNYSSELNVNALELDDSALYLCASSPGLAQTDTQYFGPGTRLTVL.

The sample holds a few counts of this clonotype. The genes are TRBV29-1 and TRBJ1-2, with D unclear. This CDR3 has 13 residues. Germline-derived CDR1 and CDR2 are SQVTM and ANQGSEA. V lost 0 bases and J lost 4, with 9 bases in between. CDR3 DNA: TGCAGCGTTGAAGATTATACAGTCTATGGCTACACCTTC. It yields the protein CSVEDYTVYGYTF.

The genes are TRBV25-1 and TRBJ2-7, with TRBD1 as a possible D gene (5 bases). V was cut by 1 base and J by 6 bases, with 13 bases left in between. CDR1 is MGHDK, CDR2 SYGVNS, per germline. The CDR3 has 14 residues. The CDR3 DNA reads as TGTGCCAGCAGTGAATTTGCAGGGCCCATCGAGCAGTACTTC. It specifies CASSEFAGPIEQYF.

This clonotype was observed a few times. The chain combines TRBV11-2 with TRBJ2-5, with TRBD1 matching 9 bases. Germline V gives CDR1 SGHAT, CDR2 FQNNGV. Losses at the gene ends were 5 bases for V and 2 bases for J; bases not matched to a gene: 6. The CDR3 contains 15 residues. This CDR3 reads CASSRGGTGQETQYF. DNA of the CDR3: TGTGCCAGCAGCCGTGGAGGGACAGGGCAAGAGACCCAGTACTTC.

A few counts support this clonotype. J is TRBJ1-2 and V is TRBV12-3 or TRBV12-4; the match to TRBD1 covers 7 bases. With V trimmed by 7 bases and J by 7 bases, 6 bases remained unmatched. This CDR3 comprises 12 residues. CDR3 coding DNA: TGTGCCAGCACTACAGGGGAAGTTGGCTACACCTTC. Translation: CASTTGEVGYTF.

This clonotype was seen ten or more times. The chain links TRBV12-5 to TRBJ1-3; D uncertain. Germline CDR1 reads LGHNT; CDR2 reads FRNRAP. The CDR3 has 14 residues. Trimming left V 6 bases short and J 0 bases short, with 9 bases between. For the CDR3, the DNA is TGTGCTAGTGGCTCGGGAAACTCTGGAAACACCATATATTTT. It codes for CASGSGNSGNTIYF.

There are a few counts of this clonotype. This rearrangement joins TRBV5-1 to TRBJ2-5; the match to TRBD1 covers 9 bases. Germline V CDR1 and CDR2: SGHRS, YFSETQ. CDR3 size: 13 residues. The V and J ends lost 3 bases and 5 bases, in that order; junction bases with no gene match: 2. The CDR3, as DNA: TGCGCCAGCAGCTGGGACAGGGCCGAGACCCAGTACTTC. Residues: CASSWDRAETQYF.

The table lists this clonotype with a few counts. The chain uses TRBV2 and TRBJ2-7; D uncertain. In germline, CDR1 is SNHLY, CDR2 FYNNEI. Trimming removed 6 bases from V and 5 bases from J, with 14 bases in between. The CDR3 is 13 amino acids. CDR3 loop: CASSHEVQNEQYV. The CDR3 DNA follows: TGTGCCAGCAGCCATGAAGTCCAGAACGAGCAGTACGTC.

V and J are TRBV20-1 and TRBJ2-7; 11 nucleotides match TRBD2. The CDR3 contains 15 residues. V was pared by 1 base and J by 1 base, with 3 bases of the junction left unmatched. The germline V gene has CDR1 DFQATT and CDR2 SNEGSKA (reference sequence). The DNA for the CDR3 is TGCAGTGCTAGAGCCGGGACTAGCGGATCCTACGAGCAGTACGTC. Translating gives CSARAGTSGSYEQYV.

The chain links TRBV5-1 to TRBJ2-5, with D possibly being TRBD1 or TRBD2 (6 bases each). The CDR3 is 18 residues long. Germline V gene data show CDR1 as SGHRS and CDR2 as YFSETQ. V was clipped by 0 bases and J by 1 base, with 19 bases between them. CDR3 residues: CASSLEGRGTPRQETQYF. The CDR3 bases are TGCGCCAGCAGCTTGGAAGGGCGCGGGACACCTCGCCAAGAGACCCAGTACTTC.

The rearrangement links TRBV2 to TRBJ1-5; no definite D call. The CDR3 totals 13 residues. V shed 3 bases and J shed 4 bases, with 7 bases lying between them. Germline CDR1 and CDR2: SNHLY and FYNNEI. The CDR3 coding sequence is TGTGCCAGCAGTGAGCTGTCAAATCAGCCCCAGCATTTT. This sequence encodes CASSELSNQPQHF.

CDR3 sequence: CATLRDRGNEQFF. CDR3 bases: TGTGCCACCCTCCGGGACAGGGGAAATGAGCAGTTCTTC. The rearrangement links TRBV28 to TRBJ2-1; 10 bases are shared with TRBD1. The CDR3 loop spans 13 amino acids. The ends lost 10 bases at V and 7 bases at J; junction bases unmatched: 7. CDR1 MDHEN and CDR2 SYDVKM come from the germline V gene.

The V call is TRBV15, the J call TRBJ2-7; 10 bases line up with TRBD1. After removal of 3 bases from V and 3 bases from J, the junction contained 11 bases not matched to a gene. Germline V gene sequence: CDR1 LNHNV, CDR2 YYDKDF (reference sequence). The CDR3 consists of 17 residues. In nucleotides, the CDR3 is TGTGCCACCAGCAGTCAACGGACAGGGGGACCCTACTACGAGCAGTACTTC. Translation gives CATSSQRTGGPYYEQYF.

The chain combines TRBV20-1 with TRBJ1-1, with D maybe TRBD1 (6 bases). Germline V CDR1 and CDR2: DFQATT, SNEGSKA (reference sequence). This CDR3 has 14 residues. V lost 5 bases, J lost 1 base, and 14 bases lay in between. The CDR3 DNA follows: TGCAGTGCTTCAGAGTGGACAGAGAACACTGAAGCTTTCTTT. The encoded protein is CSASEWTENTEAFF.

The chain combines TRBV5-1 with TRBJ2-7; D is unresolved. Germline CDR1 SGHRS, CDR2 YFSETQ. With 0 bases removed from V and 6 bases from J, the gap between germline ends came to 7 bases. The CDR3 sequence is 12 residues long. CDR3 amino acids: CASSLEGREQYF. CDR3 sequence (DNA): TGCGCCAGCAGCTTGGAGGGTCGCGAGCAGTACTTC.

This clonotype was counted a few times. V usage is TRBV21-1 and J usage is TRBJ2-1. TRBV21-1 is a pseudogene segment. This CDR3 is 16 amino acids long. As DNA, the CDR3 is TGTGCCAGCAGCTTAAGGGTGGGGGACTCCTACAATGAGCAGTTCTTC. Protein sequence: CASSLRVGDSYNEQFF.

This clonotype was observed many times. The chain links TRBV29-1 to TRBJ1-1; the match to TRBD1 covers 8 bases. J gave up 2 bases and V 4 bases, and 6 bases lay outside the gene matches. Germline V gene sequence: CDR1 SQVTM, CDR2 ANQGSEA. The CDR3 is 14 amino acids. The CDR3 here is CSVVQGVDNTEAFF. The CDR3 DNA sequence: TGCAGCGTTGTACAGGGGGTAGATAACACTGAAGCTTTCTTT.

This clonotype turned up a few times. The chain is built from TRBV20-1 and TRBJ2-1, with D possibly being TRBD2 (6 bases). CDR1 and CDR2 from the germline V gene are DFQATT and SNEGSKA (reference sequence). With 6 bases removed from V and 1 base from J, the gap between germline ends came to 13 bases. CDR3 length: 14 residues. CDR3 in DNA: TGCAGTGCCATTCCCAGCGGGTCCTACAATGAGCAGTTCTTC. Amino acid sequence: CSAIPSGSYNEQFF.

This clonotype was seen a handful of times. The chain links TRBV6-5 to TRBJ2-7, with 8 bases that match TRBD1. This CDR3 spans 14 amino acids. The germline gives CDR1 MNHEY, CDR2 SVGAGI. V shed 4 bases, J shed 5 bases, and the junction held 7 bases outside the gene matches. CDR3 sequence: CASSSGQGKHEQYV. DNA of the CDR3: TGTGCCAGCAGTTCCGGACAGGGCAAGCACGAGCAGTACGTC.

This clonotype was counted between two and nine times. The chain is built from TRBV3-1 and TRBJ2-5; no reliable D call. In germline, CDR1 is LGHDT, CDR2 YNNKEL (reference sequence). Trimming took off 1 base at V and 7 bases at J, with 10 bases between the two ends. The length of the CDR3 is 13 residues. This CDR3 reads CASSQGPTRTQYF. As DNA, the CDR3 is TGTGCCAGCAGCCAAGGCCCGACCAGGACCCAGTACTTC.

This clonotype was seen a single time. This sequence joins TRBV19 and TRBJ2-6; D uncertain. CDR1 and CDR2 (germline): LNHDA, SQIVND (reference sequence). V dropped 6 bases and J dropped 0 bases, with 15 bases sitting between them. This CDR3 contains 17 residues. For the CDR3, the DNA is TGTGCCAGTAGACTCAGGCAGGCAAGCTCTGGGGCCAACGTCCTGACTTTC. Encoded protein: CASRLRQASSGANVLTF.

In its sample, this clonotype was seen many times. The chain has TRBV6-1 and TRBJ2-2; 10 nucleotides agree with TRBD2. V lost 5 bases, J lost 0 bases, and 6 bases stayed unmatched. The CDR3 is made up of 17 amino acids. The germline gives CDR1 MNHNS, CDR2 SASEGT. CDR3 sequence: CASSKPGLATNTGELFF. As DNA, the CDR3 is TGTGCCAGCAGTAAGCCGGGACTAGCGACGAACACCGGGGAGCTGTTTTTT.

This sequence joins TRBV2 and TRBJ2-5; D remains ambiguous. The CDR3 spans 11 residues. CDR1 and CDR2 (germline): SNHLY, FYNNEI. Trimming left V 3 bases short and J 4 bases short, with 3 bases between. The CDR3 DNA reads as TGTGCCAGCAGTGACGTAGAGACCCAGTACTTC. Translation: CASSDVETQYF.

This clonotype was seen at least ten times. The V and J genes are TRBV20-1 and TRBJ2-1; possibly TRBD2 for D (6 bases). There are 14 residues in the CDR3. The V gene's germline CDR1 is DFQATT and CDR2 SNEGSKA (reference sequence). Trimming took 3 bases from V and 1 from J, leaving 10 bases between them. This chain's CDR3 is CSASWRGSYNEQFF. In DNA, the CDR3 is TGCAGTGCTAGTTGGCGGGGTTCCTACAATGAGCAGTTCTTC.

CDR3 loop: CATRDYTYNEQFF. DNA of the CDR3: TGTGCCACTCGGGACTACACTTACAATGAGCAGTTCTTC. The chain has TRBV10-3 and TRBJ2-1, with 7 bases identical to TRBD2. Germline trimming cut 10 bases from V and 4 bases from J; bases unmatched to any gene: 7. Per germline, CDR1 ENHRY and CDR2 SYGVKD. The CDR3 spans 13 residues.

This clonotype was detected many times. This chain connects TRBV18 to TRBJ2-3, with no clear D. Trimming cost V 8 bases and J 0 bases, with 9 bases left between them. Germline V gives CDR1 KGHSH, CDR2 LQKENI. The length of the CDR3 is 13 residues. CDR3 sequence (DNA): TGTGCCAGCAGCCCACTTAGCACAGATACGCAGTATTTT. Protein: CASSPLSTDTQYF. The variable domain in full, with the rest retrieved from reference TRBV18 and TRBJ2-3, is NAGVMQNPRHLVRRRGQEARLRCSPMKGHSHVYWYRQLPEEGLKFMVYLQKENIIDESGMPKERFSAEFPKEGPSILRIQQVVRGDSAAYFCASSPLSTDTQYFGPGTRLTVL.

The V call is TRBV5-1, the J call TRBJ2-5; TRBD1 aligns across 9 bases. Unmatched junction bases numbered 4, after V lost 2 bases and J lost 2 bases. Germline CDR1 SGHRS, CDR2 YFSETQ. The CDR3 covers 15 residues. CDR3 DNA: TGCGCCAGCAGCTTAGGGACAGGGACGCAAGAGACCCAGTACTTC. Protein product: CASSLGTGTQETQYF.

The J gene is TRBJ1-4, the V gene TRBV25-1; unclear D gene. The CDR3 has 15 amino acids. The germline gives CDR1 MGHDK, CDR2 SYGVNS. V was pared by 4 bases and J by 4 bases, with 13 bases between. Written as DNA, the CDR3 is TGTGCCAGCAGTGCCCCCGGACTCTTTAATGAAAAACTGTTTTTT. Protein: CASSAPGLFNEKLFF.